Listed below are T cell receptor beta chains from one sample, sequenced in a study of vaccination effects on CD4 cells after COVID-19. Measured with immunoSEQ multiplex PCR; TCRdb has only the in-frame clones, and not every one. The table shows tens of thousands of clones, with roughly 70% occurring only once. These receptors' antigens are unknown. Sequenced material: CD4+ T cells from PBMCs cultured with HCoV-OC43 spike peptides, taken before COVID-19 vaccination. The receptors originated from a human donor who received a COVID-19 vaccine. Both conserved end residues are trimmed from each CDR3. Each record gives: J gene, V gene, CDR3 protein.

TRBJ1-2 | TRBV19 | ASSGIPWDGYT
TRBJ2-2 | TRBV3-1/TRBV3-2 | ASSPGTGILGELF
TRBJ2-5 | TRBV5-1 | ASSPRTDQETQY
TRBJ2-3 | TRBV7-2 | ASSLSAGATTDTQY
TRBJ2-7 | TRBV3-1/TRBV3-2 | ASSQPRGEEVYEQY
TRBJ1-2 | TRBV6-1 | ASSERGRGGYGYT
TRBJ1-2 | TRBV3-1/TRBV3-2 | ASSQGDLYGYT
TRBJ1-2 | TRBV5-4 | ASSHRVDYGYT
TRBJ2-7 | TRBV20-1 | SASFYRDSYEQY
TRBJ1-1 | TRBV12-3/TRBV12-4 | ASSLTRTTEAF
TRBJ1-2 | TRBV2 | ASSVYGTGDGYT
TRBJ2-3 | TRBV5-6 | ASSPQGTDTQY
TRBJ2-7 | TRBV5-5 | ASSLPGQGARHEQY
TRBJ1-5 | TRBV6-5 | ASSVDTSAQH
TRBJ1-1 | TRBV19 | ASSRGQVNTEAF
TRBJ1-1 | TRBV7-8 | ASSLAGGNTEAF
TRBJ1-1 | TRBV5-1 | ASSGLDTTMNTEAF
TRBJ2-3 | TRBV24-1 | ATSDPSGRSDTQY
TRBJ2-5 | TRBV5-1 | ASSLSRLAGQETQY
TRBJ2-7 | TRBV27 | ASSLMGVSSYEQY
TRBJ2-5 | TRBV6-5 | ASSYTGPNQETQY
TRBJ2-5 | TRBV11-2 | ASSLDPPRGEGETQY
TRBJ1-6 | TRBV11-2 | ASSLEFSFNSPLH
TRBJ2-2 | TRBV19 | ASSIVGQGVGELF
TRBJ1-4 | TRBV4-2 | ASSFRGLDYEKLF